This T cell receptor beta chain was documented in a study of beta chain features in type 1 diabetes. Study as a whole: Under 110,000,000 sorted cells were examined across all samples. Study results and limitations: The study left unresolved whether HLA type influences TCRB rearrangement. Healthy donors had naive, central memory and Treg TCRB repertoires that appeared less similar than those seen among patients.

The authors reverse transcribed all of the isolated RNA, so sequencing captured expressed TCRB transcripts. An average of about 3.57 million reads was obtained for naive, central memory and regulatory T cell samples. Measured with immunoSEQ multiplex PCR; TCRdb has only the in-frame clones, and not every one. The profile covers over 120,000 clones, with around 9.3% appearing a single time and under 1.5% taken by the ten largest. The V end was cut by 4 bases, the J end by 3 bases, with 16 bases between. Germline V gives CDR1 MNHEY, CDR2 SVGAGI. This CDR3 spans 15 amino acids. This clone has more than one count but fewer than ten. Its specificity is not known.

The V call is TRBV6-5, the J call TRBJ2-7; D perhaps matches TRBD1 (6 bases). The material sequenced was naive CD4+ T cells from blood. This TCR was recovered from a man in his late teens or twenties in good health. CDR3 residues: CASSSQQGEGYEQYF. CDR3 nucleotide sequence: TGTGCCAGCAGTTCCCAACAGGGAGAGGGCTACGAGCAGTACTTC.